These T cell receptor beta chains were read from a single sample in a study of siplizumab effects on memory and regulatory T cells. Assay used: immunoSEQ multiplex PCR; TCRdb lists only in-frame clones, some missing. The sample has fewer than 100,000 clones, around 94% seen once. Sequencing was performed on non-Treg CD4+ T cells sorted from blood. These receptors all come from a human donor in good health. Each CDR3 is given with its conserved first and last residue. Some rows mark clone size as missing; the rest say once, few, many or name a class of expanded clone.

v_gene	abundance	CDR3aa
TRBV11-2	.	CASSLEGVFWGYTF
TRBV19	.	CASSIRTGRKGNTEAFF
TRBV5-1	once	CASSLAATEPYEQYF
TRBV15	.	CATSRDPRGTNTIYF
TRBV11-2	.	CASSLVGLAGGGQETQYF
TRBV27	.	CASSKRTGSSYEQYF
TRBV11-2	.	CASSLDLLADNYGYTF
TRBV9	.	CASSVGGSDYEQYF
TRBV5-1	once	CASGDYTDTQYF
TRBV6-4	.	CASSDSAVDEQFF
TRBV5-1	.	CASSSSGTFYEQYF
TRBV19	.	CASSILQNTEAFF
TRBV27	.	CASSSVAGGFYGELFF